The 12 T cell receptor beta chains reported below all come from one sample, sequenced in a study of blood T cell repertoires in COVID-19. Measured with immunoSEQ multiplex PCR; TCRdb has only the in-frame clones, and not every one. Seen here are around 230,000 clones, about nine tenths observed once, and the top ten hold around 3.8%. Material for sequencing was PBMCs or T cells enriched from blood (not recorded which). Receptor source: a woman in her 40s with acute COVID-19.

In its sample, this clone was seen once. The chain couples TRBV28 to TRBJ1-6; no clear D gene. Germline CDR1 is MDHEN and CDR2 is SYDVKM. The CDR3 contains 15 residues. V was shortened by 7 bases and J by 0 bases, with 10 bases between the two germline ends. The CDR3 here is CASISPSSYNSPLHF. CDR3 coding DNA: TGTGCCAGCATTTCGCCGAGCTCCTATAATTCACCCCTCCACTTT.

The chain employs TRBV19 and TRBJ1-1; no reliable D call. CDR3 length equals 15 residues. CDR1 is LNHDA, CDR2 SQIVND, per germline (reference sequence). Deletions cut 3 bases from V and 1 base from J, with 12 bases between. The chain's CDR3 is CASSIYLQANTEAFF. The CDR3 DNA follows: TGTGCCAGTAGTATCTACCTCCAGGCGAACACTGAAGCTTTCTTT.

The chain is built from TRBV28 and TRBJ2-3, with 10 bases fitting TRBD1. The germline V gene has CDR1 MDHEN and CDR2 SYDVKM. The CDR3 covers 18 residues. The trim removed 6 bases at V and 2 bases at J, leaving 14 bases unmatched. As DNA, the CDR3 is TGTGCCAGCAGCAAAATTCTAACCGGGACAGGGGCCACAGATACGCAGTATTTT. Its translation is CASSKILTGTGATDTQYF.

The CDR3 DNA is TGTGCCAGCAGCTTAGGTTGGCCAGTGAACACTGAAGCTTTCTTT. It yields the protein CASSLGWPVNTEAFF. This chain connects TRBV7-8 to TRBJ1-1, with D hard to call. CDR1 and CDR2 (germline): SGHVS, FQNEAQ. CDR3 length: 15 residues. V gave up 1 base and J gave up 0 bases, with 9 bases separating them.

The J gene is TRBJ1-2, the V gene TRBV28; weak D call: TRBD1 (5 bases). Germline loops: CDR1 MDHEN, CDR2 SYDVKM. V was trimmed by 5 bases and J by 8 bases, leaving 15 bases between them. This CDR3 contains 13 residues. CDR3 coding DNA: TGTGCCAGCAGTCAATCTATGACAGTCGGCTACACCTTC. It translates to CASSQSMTVGYTF.

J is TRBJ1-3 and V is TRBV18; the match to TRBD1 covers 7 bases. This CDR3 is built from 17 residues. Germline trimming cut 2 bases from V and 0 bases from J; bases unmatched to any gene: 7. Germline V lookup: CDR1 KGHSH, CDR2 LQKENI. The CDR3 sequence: CASSPWTGDDSGNTIYF. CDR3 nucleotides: TGTGCCAGCTCACCATGGACAGGTGACGACTCTGGAAACACCATATATTTT.

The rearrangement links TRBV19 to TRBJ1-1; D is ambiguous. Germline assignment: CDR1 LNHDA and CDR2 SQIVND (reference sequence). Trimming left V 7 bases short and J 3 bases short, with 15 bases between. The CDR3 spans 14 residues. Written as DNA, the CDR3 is TGTGCCAGTAAAGAAAGGTTTGAGGACACTGAAGCTTTCTTT. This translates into CASKERFEDTEAFF. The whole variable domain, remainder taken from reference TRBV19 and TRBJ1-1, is DGGITQSPKYLFRKEGQNVTLSCEQNLNHDAMYWYRQDPGQGLRLIYYSQIVNDFQKGDIAEGYSVSREKKESFPLTVTSAQKNPTAFYLCASKERFEDTEAFFGQGTRLTVV.

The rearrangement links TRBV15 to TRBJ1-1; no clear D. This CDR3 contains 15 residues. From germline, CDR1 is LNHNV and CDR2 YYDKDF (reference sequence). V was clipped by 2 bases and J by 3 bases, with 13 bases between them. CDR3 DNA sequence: TGTGCCACCAGCAGACCAAAGAGGCCGTACACTGAAGCTTTCTTT. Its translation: CATSRPKRPYTEAFF.

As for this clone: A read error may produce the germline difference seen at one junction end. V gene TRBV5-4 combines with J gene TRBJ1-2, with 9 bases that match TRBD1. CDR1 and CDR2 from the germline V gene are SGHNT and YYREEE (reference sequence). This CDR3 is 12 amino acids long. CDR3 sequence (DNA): TGTGCCAGCAGCTTCGACGGGACAGGGTACTCCTTC. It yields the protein CASSFDGTGYSF. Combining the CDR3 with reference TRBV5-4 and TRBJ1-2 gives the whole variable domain ETGVTQSPTHLIKTRGQQVTLRCSSQSGHNTVSWYQQALGQGPQFIFQYYREEENGRGNFPPRFSGLQFPNYSSELNVNALELDDSALYLCASSFDGTGYSFGSGTRLTVV.

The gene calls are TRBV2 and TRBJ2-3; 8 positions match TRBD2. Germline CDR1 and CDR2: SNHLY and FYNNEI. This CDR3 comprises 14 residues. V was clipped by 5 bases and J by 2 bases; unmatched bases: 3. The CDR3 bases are TGTGCCAGCAGTACTAGCGGCCCCACAGATACGCAGTATTTT. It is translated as CASSTSGPTDTQYF.

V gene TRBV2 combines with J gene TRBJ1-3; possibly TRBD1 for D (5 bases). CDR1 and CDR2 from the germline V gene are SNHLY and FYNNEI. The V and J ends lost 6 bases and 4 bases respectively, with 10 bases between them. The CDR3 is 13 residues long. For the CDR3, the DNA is TGTGCCAGCAGGCTGGGACTGGGAAACACCATATATTTT. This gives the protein CASRLGLGNTIYF.

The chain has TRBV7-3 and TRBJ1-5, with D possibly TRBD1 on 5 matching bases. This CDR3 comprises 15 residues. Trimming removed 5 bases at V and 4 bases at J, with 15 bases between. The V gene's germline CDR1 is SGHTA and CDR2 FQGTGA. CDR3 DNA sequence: TGTGCCAGCAGCCGCCCCAGGGTTGAGAATCAGCCCCAGCATTTT. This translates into CASSRPRVENQPQHF.